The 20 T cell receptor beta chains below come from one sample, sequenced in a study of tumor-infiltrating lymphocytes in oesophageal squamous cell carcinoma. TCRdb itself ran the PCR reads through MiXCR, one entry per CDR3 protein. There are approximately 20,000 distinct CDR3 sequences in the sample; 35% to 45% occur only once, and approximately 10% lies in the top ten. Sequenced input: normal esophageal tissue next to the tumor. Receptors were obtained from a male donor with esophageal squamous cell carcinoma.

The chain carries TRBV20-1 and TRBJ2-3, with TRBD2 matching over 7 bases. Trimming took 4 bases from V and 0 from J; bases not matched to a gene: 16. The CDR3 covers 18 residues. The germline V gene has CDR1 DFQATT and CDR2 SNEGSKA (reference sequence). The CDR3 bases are TGCAGTGCTATAGAGGGGCAAACTAGCGACCCCAGCACAGATACGCAGTATTTT. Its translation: CSAIEGQTSDPSTDTQYF.

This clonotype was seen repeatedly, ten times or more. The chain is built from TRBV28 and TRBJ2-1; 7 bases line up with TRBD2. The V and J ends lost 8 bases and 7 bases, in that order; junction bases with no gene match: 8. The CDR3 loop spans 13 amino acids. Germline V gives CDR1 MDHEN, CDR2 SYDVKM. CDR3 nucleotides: TGTGCCAGCTGGGAGTCCGGGGGGAATGAGCAGTTCTTC. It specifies CASWESGGNEQFF.

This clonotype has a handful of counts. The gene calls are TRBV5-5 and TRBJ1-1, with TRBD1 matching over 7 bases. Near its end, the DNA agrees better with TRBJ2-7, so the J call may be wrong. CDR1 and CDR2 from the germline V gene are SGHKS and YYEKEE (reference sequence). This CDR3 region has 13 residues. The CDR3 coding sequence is TGTGCCAGCAGCTTGGACAGGGGTTACGAGCAGTACTTC. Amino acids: CASSLDRGYEQYF.

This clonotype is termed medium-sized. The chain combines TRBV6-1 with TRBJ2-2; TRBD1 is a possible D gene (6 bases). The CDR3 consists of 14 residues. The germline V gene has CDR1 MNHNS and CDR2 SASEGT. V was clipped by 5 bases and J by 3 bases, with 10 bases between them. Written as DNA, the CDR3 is TGTGCCAGCAGTTCCCAGGGGCACACCGGGGAGCTGTTTTTT. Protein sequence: CASSSQGHTGELFF.

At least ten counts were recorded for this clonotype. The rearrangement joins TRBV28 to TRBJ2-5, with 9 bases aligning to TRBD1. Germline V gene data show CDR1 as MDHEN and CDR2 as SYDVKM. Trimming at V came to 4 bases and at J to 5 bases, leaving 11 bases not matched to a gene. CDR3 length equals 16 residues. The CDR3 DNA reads TGTGCCAGCAGTTCCTTCTCCGGGACAGGGCGGGAGACCCAGTACTTC. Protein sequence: CASSSFSGTGRETQYF.

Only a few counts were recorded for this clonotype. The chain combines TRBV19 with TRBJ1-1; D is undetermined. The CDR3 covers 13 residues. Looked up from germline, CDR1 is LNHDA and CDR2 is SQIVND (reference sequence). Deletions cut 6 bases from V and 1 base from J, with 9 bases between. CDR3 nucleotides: TGTGCCAGTAGAAAAACTCAGAACACTGAAGCTTTCTTT. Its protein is CASRKTQNTEAFF.

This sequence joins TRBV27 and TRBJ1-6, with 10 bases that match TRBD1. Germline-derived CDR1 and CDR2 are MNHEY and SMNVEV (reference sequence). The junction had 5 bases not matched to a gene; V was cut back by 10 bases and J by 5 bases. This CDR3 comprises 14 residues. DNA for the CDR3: TGTGCCACCAGGACAGGGGGTAATAATTCACCCCTCCACTTT. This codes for CATRTGGNNSPLHF.

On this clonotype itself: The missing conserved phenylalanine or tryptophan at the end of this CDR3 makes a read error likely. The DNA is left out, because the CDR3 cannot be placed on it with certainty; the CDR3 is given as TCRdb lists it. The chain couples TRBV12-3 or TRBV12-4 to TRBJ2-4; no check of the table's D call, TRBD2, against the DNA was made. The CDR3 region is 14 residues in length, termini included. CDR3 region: CASDDGLAGGGGLS.

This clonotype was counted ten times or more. In DNA, the CDR3 is TGTGCCAGTAGTACGGGGACAGGGCAAGAGACCCAGTACTTC. Its translation: CASSTGTGQETQYF. V is TRBV19 and J is TRBJ2-5; 9 positions agree with TRBD1. CDR1 is LNHDA and CDR2 is SQIVND in the germline V gene (reference sequence). CDR3 size: 14 residues. V was clipped by 4 bases and J by 2 bases; unmatched bases: 2.

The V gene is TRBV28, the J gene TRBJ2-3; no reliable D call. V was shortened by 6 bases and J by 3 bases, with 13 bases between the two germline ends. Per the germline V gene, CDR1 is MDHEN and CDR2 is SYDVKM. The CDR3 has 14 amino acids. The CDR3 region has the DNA TGTGCCAGCAGGTCCCCCTTGGGTACAGATACGCAGTATTTT. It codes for CASRSPLGTDTQYF. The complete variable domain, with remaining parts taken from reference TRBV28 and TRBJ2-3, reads DVKVTQSSRYLVKRTGEKVFLECVQDMDHENMFWYRQDPGLGLRLIYFSYDVKMKEKGDIPEGYSVSREKKERFSLILESASTNQTSMYLCASRSPLGTDTQYFGPGTRLTVL.

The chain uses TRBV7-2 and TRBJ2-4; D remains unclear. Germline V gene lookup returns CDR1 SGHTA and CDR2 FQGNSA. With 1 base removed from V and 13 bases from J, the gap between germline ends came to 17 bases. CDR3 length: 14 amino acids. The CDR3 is CASSLGLSYNEQYF. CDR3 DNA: TGTGCCAGCAGCTTAGGGCTGTCCTACAATGAGCAGTACTTC.

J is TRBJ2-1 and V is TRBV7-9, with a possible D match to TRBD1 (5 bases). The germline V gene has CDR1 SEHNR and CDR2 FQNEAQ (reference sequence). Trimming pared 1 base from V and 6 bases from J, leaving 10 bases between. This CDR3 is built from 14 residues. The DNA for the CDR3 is TGTGCCAGCAGCTTAGGGCAGGGTCCCAATGAGCAGTTCTTC. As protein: CASSLGQGPNEQFF. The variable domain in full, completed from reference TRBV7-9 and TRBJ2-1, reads DTGVSQNPRHKITKRGQNVTFRCDPISEHNRLYWYRQTLGQGPEFLTYFQNEAQLEKSRLLSDRFSAERPKGSFSTLEIQRTEQGDSAMYLCASSLGQGPNEQFFGPGTRLTVL.

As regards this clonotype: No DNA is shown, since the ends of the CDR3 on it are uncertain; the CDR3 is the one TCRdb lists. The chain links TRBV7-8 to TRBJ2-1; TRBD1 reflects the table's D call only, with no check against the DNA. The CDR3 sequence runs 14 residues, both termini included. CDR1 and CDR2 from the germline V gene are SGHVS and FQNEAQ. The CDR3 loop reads CASSLVGRGSPLHF.

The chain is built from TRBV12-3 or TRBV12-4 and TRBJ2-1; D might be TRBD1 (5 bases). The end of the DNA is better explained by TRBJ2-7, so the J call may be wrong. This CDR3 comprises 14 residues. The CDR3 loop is CASRPGLDSYEQYF. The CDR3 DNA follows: TGTGCCAGCAGGCCAGGGTTGGATTCCTACGAGCAGTACTTC.

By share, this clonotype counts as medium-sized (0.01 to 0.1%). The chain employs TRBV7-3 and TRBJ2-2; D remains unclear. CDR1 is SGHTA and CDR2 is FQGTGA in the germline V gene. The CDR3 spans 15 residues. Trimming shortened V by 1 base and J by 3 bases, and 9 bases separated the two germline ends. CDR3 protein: CASSLNGPYTGELFF. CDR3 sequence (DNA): TGTGCCAGCAGCTTAAACGGGCCTTACACCGGGGAGCTGTTTTTT.

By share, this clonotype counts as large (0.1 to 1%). The CDR3 spells CASSSGNNEQFF. The DNA for the CDR3 is TGTGCCAGCAGCTCCGGGAACAATGAGCAGTTCTTC. This rearrangement joins TRBV7-6 to TRBJ2-1; D is possibly TRBD2 (5 bases). The ends were cut back, 4 bases at V and 5 bases at J, with 6 bases in the middle. This CDR3 contains 12 residues. Looked up from germline, CDR1 is SGHVS and CDR2 is FNYEAQ.

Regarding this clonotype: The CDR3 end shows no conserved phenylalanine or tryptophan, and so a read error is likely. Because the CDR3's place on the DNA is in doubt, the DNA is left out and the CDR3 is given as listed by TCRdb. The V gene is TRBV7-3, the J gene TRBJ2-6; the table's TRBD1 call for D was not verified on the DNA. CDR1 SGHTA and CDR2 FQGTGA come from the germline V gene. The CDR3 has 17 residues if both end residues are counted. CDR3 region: CASSLATGSYNEQFFGA.

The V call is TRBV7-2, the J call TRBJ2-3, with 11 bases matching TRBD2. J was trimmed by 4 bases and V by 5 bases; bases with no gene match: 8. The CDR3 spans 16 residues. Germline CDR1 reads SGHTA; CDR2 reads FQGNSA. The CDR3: CASSPRIAGGSDTQYF. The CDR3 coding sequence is TGTGCCAGCAGCCCCCGTATAGCGGGGGGGTCAGATACGCAGTATTTT.

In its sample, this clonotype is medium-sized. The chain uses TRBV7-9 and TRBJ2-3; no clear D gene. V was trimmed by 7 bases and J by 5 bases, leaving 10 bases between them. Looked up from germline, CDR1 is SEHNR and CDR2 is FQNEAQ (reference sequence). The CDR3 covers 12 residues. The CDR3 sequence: CASNQNIDTQYF. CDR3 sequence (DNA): TGTGCCAGCAACCAAAACATAGATACGCAGTATTTT.

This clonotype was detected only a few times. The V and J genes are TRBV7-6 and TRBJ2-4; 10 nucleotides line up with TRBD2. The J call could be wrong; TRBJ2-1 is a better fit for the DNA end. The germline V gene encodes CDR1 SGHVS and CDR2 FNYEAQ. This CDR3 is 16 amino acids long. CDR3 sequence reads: CASSLASGRAVTEQFF. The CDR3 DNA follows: TGTGCCAGCAGCTTAGCGAGCGGGAGGGCCGTGACTGAGCAGTTCTTC.